This TCR beta chain is drawn from a study of shared clonotypes between healthy human individuals. Study results and caveats: Shared across a handful of donors were 5% to 6% of the naive CD4 clonotypes.

At the deep level, the assay was run. As handled by the study authors: Junction-only sequences produced by ImmunoSEQ had no quality scores, so filtering differed. The data were produced by immunoSEQ multiplex PCR, yet TCRdb's version contains in-frame clones alone and is incomplete. D and trimming were read from the DNA, whereas the V and J calls and clone size are those reported in that table. This sample yields about 1.1 million clones, of which 77% are seen a single time; roughly 0.9% belongs to the top ten. HIV-negative, healthy adults without recent acute infections or vaccinations were the donors. With respect to this clone: The antigen is unknown.

Per the germline V gene, CDR1 is SGHNT and CDR2 is YYREEE (reference sequence). Between the trimmed V and J ends, which lost 5 bases and 3 bases, there was a span of 15 bases. The CDR3 length is 14 residues. The chain has TRBV5-4 and TRBJ2-7, with unresolved D. The TCR originated in a man aged 18 to 29 in good health. Some clones in this sample may be carry-over from other donors' samples. The specimen sequenced was memory CD4+ T cells from PBMCs. Specified subset: CD45RA-negative fraction. CDR3 region: CASSARSRGYEQYF. CDR3 DNA sequence: TGTGCCAGCAGTGCCCGGTCCAGAGGCTACGAGCAGTACTTC.